The rows below give T cell receptor beta chains drawn from one sample of a study of cytomegalovirus exposure and HLA in healthy donors. The data were produced by immunoSEQ multiplex PCR, yet TCRdb's version contains in-frame clones alone and is incomplete. The table shows about 140,000 clones, with just under 70% occurring only once. Sequenced sample: PBMCs. Every receptor here comes from a man in his fifties or sixties in good health and CMV-seronegative. The CDR3 runs from the conserved cysteine through the conserved F or W. A D gene is named only where the DNA matches it firmly. Rows give clone size only sometimes, using once, few, many, or a class for an expanded clone.

>few|-|TRBJ1-4|TRBV28
TGTGCCAGCAGTACCCAAGGGGTAGATGAAAAACTGTTTTTT
CASSTQGVDEKLFF
>-|TRBD2|TRBJ2-3|TRBV9
TGTGCTAGACTAGCGGGAGATTCGGCTCAGAGAGATACGCAGTATTTT
CARLAGDSAQRDTQYF
>once|-|TRBJ2-1|TRBV7-2
TGTGCCAGCAGTTTCGATAGCTCCAGCTCCTACAATGAGCAGTTCTTC
CASSFDSSSSYNEQFF
>-|-|TRBJ1-4|TRBV28
TGTGCCAGCAGTGCTCCTACAGGGAACCACTATGAAAAACTGTTTTTT
CASSAPTGNHYEKLFF
>few|TRBD1|TRBJ2-5|TRBV28
TGTGCCAGCAGGATCGGGACAGGGTCCGAGACCCAGTACTTC
CASRIGTGSETQYF
>-|TRBD1|TRBJ1-4|TRBV6-6
TGTGCCAGCACTCCCCTGGCAGGGGGTATACTGTTTTTT
CASTPLAGGILFF
>few|-|TRBJ2-7|TRBV30
TGTGCCTGGAGTTCCGGGACTCCTGTAAACTACGAGCAGTACTTC
CAWSSGTPVNYEQYF
>-|-|TRBJ2-3|TRBV5-4
TGTGCCAGCAGCTTCGGGACTTTTCGCACAGATACGCAGTATTTT
CASSFGTFRTDTQYF
>-|-|TRBJ2-3|TRBV9
TGTGCCAGCAGCGTAGAGAGCCTCACAGATACGCAGTATTTT
CASSVESLTDTQYF
>few|TRBD1|TRBJ1-5|TRBV7-2
TGTGCCAGCAGCTTCGGGGCCTGGGACAGGTCCCAGCCCCAGCATTTT
CASSFGAWDRSQPQHF
>-|-|TRBJ2-2|TRBV18
TGTGCCAGCTCACCCCTGGACAGCGGGGAGCTGTTTTTT
CASSPLDSGELFF
>-|TRBD2|TRBJ2-3|TRBV5-4
TGTGCCAGCAGCTACGGACTAGCCCTAAGCACAGATACGCAGTATTTT
CASSYGLALSTDTQYF
>-|-|TRBJ1-1|TRBV6-5
TGTGCCAGCAGCACTATCCAGGGAGGTGGGGCTTTCTTT
CASSTIQGGGAFF
>-|-|TRBJ1-5|TRBV19
TGTGCCAGTAGTATGGGGGCTCGGGGCAATCAGCCCCAGCATTTT
CASSMGARGNQPQHF
>-|TRBD1|TRBJ2-7|TRBV19
TGTGCCACTCGGGAACAGGGGGCCGCCTACGAGCAGTACTTC
CATREQGAAYEQYF
>few|TRBD2|TRBJ2-7|TRBV5-4
TGTGCCAGCAGCTTACTAGCGGGGGCACGGCAGTACTTC
CASSLLAGARQYF
>-|TRBD1|TRBJ1-1|TRBV6-1
TGTGCCAGCAGATTTGGACAGGGGGCCTATGAAGCTTTCTTT
CASRFGQGAYEAFF
>-|-|TRBJ1-1|TRBV28
TGTGCCAGCAGTTCGCTCGGACGGAGGGGAACTGAAGCTTTCTTT
CASSSLGRRGTEAFF
>-|TRBD1|TRBJ2-7|TRBV6-5
TGTGCCAGCAGTCAGCCCCCGGGACAGGGGGACGAGCAGTACTTC
CASSQPPGQGDEQYF
>-|TRBD1|TRBJ2-3|TRBV5-1
TGCGCCAGCAGCCGATCAGGGGGCGTCAAGACAGATACGCAGTATTTT
CASSRSGGVKTDTQYF
>-|TRBD1|TRBJ1-2|TRBV9
TGTGCCAGCAGCGCCGACAGGGAATCGGGCTATGGCTACACCTTC
CASSADRESGYGYTF
>-|TRBD1|TRBJ1-2|TRBV5-1
TGCGCCAGCAGCTTGCAGGGACAGGGAGATGGCTACACCTTC
CASSLQGQGDGYTF
>once|-|TRBJ2-5|TRBV2
TGTGCCAGCATTCTAACGACCGGGACTTCATCAGTGACCCAGTACTTC
CASILTTGTSSVTQYF
>-|TRBD2|TRBJ2-7|TRBV7-9
TGTGCCAGCAGCTTGGCGGGAGAAGTGTACGAGCAGTACTTC
CASSLAGEVYEQYF
>-|TRBD2|TRBJ2-1|TRBV2
TGTGCCAGCAAGGGGCGGGAGAGGGGCAATGAGCAGTTCTTC
CASKGRERGNEQFF
>few|-|TRBJ1-1|TRBV9
TGTGCCAGCAGCGCCGGGGGGACCCCGAACACTGAAGCTTTCTTT
CASSAGGTPNTEAFF
>-|-|TRBJ1-1|TRBV2
TGTGCCAGCAGGACTGGGTTGGGCACTGAAGCTTTCTTT
CASRTGLGTEAFF
>-|TRBD1|TRBJ2-1|TRBV28
TGTGCCAGCAGTTCGGATCGGGACAGAAGGTTGTTGTACAATGAGCAGTTCTTC
CASSSDRDRRLLYNEQFF
>-|-|TRBJ2-5|TRBV6-1
TGTGCCAGCAGAGCCGAAATAGGCGGGGAGACCCAGTACTTC
CASRAEIGGETQYF
>-|-|TRBJ2-4|TRBV6-5
TGTGCCAGCAGTTACGAGGGCAGCCAAAACATTCAGTACTTC
CASSYEGSQNIQYF
>-|-|TRBJ2-7|TRBV6-6
TGTGCCAGCAGTTACCCCCCGGAAGCGGACCCTTACGAGCAGTACTTC
CASSYPPEADPYEQYF
>-|TRBD1|TRBJ2-3|TRBV7-7
TGTGCTAGCAGCTTTGACAGGGGATCGGATACGCAGTATTTT
CASSFDRGSDTQYF
>-|TRBD2|TRBJ2-2|TRBV29-1
TGCAGCGTTGATTCGGCGGGAGGGGGCGGGGAGCTGTTTTTT
CSVDSAGGGGELFF
>-|-|TRBJ2-7|TRBV18
TGTGCCAGCTCACCTCGACAGTACGAGCAGTACTTC
CASSPRQYEQYF
>-|-|TRBJ2-3|TRBV5-1
TGCGCCAGCAGCTTGGCCCTAAGACTCACAGATACGCAGTATTTT
CASSLALRLTDTQYF
>few|-|TRBJ2-3|TRBV6-5
TGTGCCAGCAGTTACTCTACAGGGAGAACAGATACGCAGTATTTT
CASSYSTGRTDTQYF
>-|TRBD1|TRBJ1-4|TRBV11-2
TGTGCCAGCAGCTTTGGGACAGGGGATGAAAAACTGTTTTTT
CASSFGTGDEKLFF
>few|TRBD2|TRBJ2-7|TRBV27
TGTGCCAGCAGTTTTTTTGGTGACGGACTAGCGGGCTCCTACGAGCAGTACTTC
CASSFFGDGLAGSYEQYF
>-|-|TRBJ2-3|TRBV27
TGTGCCAGCAGTACTCTGAACACAGATACGCAGTATTTT
CASSTLNTDTQYF
>-|-|TRBJ1-2|TRBV29-1
TGCAGCGTTGAAGATCTTGGGCGTGTAGACTATGGCTACACCTTC
CSVEDLGRVDYGYTF
>-|TRBD1|TRBJ2-7|TRBV7-6
TGTGCCAGCAGCAGGGGACAGGGAGGAGCCTACGAGCAGTACTTC
CASSRGQGGAYEQYF
>-|TRBD1|TRBJ1-1|TRBV5-1
TGCGCCAGCAGCGGAACAGGGGGTGGGTACACTGAAGCTTTCTTT
CASSGTGGGYTEAFF
>-|-|TRBJ2-7|TRBV10-3
TGTGCCATCAGCGGACTCGCCTACGAGCAGTACTTC
CAISGLAYEQYF
>few|TRBD1|TRBJ1-5|TRBV9
TGTGCCAGCAGCGCACAGGGGGGGAGCAATCAGCCCCAGCATTTT
CASSAQGGSNQPQHF
>-|TRBD1|TRBJ1-1|TRBV18
TGTGCCAGCTCACCCCAGGGACAGGGATTTTCAGATGGTTTCTTT
CASSPQGQGFSDGFF
>-|TRBD2|TRBJ2-1|TRBV11-2
TGTGCCAGCAGCCCAGCTGGGACTAGCGGGAGGGTTTACTTGTTCTTC
CASSPAGTSGRVYLFF
>-|-|TRBJ2-7|TRBV28
TGTGCCAGCAGTCTCAGTACTAGCTTCCACGAGCAGTACTTC
CASSLSTSFHEQYF